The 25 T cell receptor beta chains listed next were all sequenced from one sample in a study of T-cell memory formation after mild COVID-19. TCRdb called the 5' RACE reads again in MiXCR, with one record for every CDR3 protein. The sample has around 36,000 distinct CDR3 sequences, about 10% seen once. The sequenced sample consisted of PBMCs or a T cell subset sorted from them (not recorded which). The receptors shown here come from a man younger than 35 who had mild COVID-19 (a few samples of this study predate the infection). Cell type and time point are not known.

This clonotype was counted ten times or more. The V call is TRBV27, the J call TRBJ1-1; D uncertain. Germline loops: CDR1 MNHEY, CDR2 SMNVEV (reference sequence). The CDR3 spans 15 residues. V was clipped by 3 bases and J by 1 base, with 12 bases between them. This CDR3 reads CASSLGTAGNTEAFF. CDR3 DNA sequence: TGTGCCAGCAGTTTGGGAACGGCCGGGAACACTGAAGCTTTCTTT.

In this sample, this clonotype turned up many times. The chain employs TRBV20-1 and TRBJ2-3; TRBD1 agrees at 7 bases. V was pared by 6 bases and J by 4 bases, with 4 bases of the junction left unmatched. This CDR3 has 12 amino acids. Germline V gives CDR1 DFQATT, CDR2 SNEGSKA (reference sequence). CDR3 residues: CSAPTGSDTQYF. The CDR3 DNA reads TGCAGTGCACCGACAGGGTCAGATACGCAGTATTTT.

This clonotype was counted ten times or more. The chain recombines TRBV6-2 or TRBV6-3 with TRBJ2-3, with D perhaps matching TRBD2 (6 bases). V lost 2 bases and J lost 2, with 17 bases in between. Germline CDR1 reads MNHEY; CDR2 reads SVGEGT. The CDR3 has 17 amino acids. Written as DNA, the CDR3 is TGTGCCAGCAGTTACCCGAGCCGCGGGGCTCACACAGATACGCAGTATTTT. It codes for CASSYPSRGAHTDTQYF.

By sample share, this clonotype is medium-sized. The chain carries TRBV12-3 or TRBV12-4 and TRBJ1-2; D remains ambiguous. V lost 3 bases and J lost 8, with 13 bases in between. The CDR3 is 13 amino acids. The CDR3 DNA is TGTGCCAGCAGTTTTAACAGCTTGAGGGGCTACACCTTC. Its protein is CASSFNSLRGYTF.

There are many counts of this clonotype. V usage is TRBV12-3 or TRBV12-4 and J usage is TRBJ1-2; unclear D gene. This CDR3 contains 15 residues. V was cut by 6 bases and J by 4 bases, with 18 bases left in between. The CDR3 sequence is CASSHQDGPFYGYTF. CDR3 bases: TGTGCCAGCAGCCACCAGGACGGACCATTCTATGGCTACACCTTC.

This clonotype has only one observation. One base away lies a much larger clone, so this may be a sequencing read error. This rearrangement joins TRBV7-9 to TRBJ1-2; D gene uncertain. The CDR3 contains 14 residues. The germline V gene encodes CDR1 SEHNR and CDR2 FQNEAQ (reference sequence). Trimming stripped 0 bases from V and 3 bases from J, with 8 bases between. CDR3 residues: CASSLAEGYYGYTF. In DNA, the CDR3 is TGTGCCAGCAGCTTAGCCGAAGGATACTATGGCTACACCTTC.

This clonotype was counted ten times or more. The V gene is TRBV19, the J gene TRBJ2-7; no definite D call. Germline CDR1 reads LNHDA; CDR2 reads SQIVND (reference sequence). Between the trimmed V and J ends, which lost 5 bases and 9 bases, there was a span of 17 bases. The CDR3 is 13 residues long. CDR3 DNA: TGTGCCAGTAGTCAACGGGCCGCAGGCGGGCAGTACTTC. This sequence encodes CASSQRAAGGQYF.

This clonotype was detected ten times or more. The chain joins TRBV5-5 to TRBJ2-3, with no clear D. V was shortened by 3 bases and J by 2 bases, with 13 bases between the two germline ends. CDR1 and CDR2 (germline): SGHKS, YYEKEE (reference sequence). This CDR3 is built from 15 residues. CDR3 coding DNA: TGTGCCAGCAGCTACGCCCTAGGAACCACAGATACGCAGTATTTT. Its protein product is CASSYALGTTDTQYF.

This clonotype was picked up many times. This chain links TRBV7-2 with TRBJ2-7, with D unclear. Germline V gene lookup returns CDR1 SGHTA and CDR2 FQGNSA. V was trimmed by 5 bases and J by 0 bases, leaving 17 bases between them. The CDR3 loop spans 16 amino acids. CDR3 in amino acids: CASSRDRSKVSYEQYF. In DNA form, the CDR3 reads TGTGCCAGCAGCCGTGACCGATCGAAGGTCTCCTACGAGCAGTACTTC.

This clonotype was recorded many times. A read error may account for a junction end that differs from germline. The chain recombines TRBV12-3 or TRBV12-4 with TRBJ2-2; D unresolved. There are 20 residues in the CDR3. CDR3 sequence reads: CASSLGSSPGRLFYTGELFF. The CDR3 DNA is TGTGCCAGCAGCTTAGGGTCGTCGCCGGGCCGATTATTTTACACCGGGGAGCTGTTTTTT.

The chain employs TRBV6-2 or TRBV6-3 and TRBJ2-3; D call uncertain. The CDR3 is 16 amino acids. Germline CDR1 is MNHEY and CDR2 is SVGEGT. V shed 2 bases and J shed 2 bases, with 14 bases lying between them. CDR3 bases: TGTGCCAGCAGTTACCCGATCGACTTCACCACAGATACGCAGTATTTT. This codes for CASSYPIDFTTDTQYF.

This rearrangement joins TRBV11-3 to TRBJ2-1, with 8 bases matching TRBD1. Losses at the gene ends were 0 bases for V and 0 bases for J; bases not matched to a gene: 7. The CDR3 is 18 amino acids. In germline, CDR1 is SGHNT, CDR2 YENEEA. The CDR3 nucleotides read TGTGCCAGCAGCTTAGAACAGGGGGGCTCGAGCTCCTACAATGAGCAGTTCTTC. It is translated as CASSLEQGGSSSYNEQFF.

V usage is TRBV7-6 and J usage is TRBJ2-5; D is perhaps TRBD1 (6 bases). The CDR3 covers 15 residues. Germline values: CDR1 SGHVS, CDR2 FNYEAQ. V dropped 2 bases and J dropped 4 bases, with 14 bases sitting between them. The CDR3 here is CASSLLGQGSETQYF. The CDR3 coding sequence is TGTGCCAGCAGCTTATTGGGTCAGGGGTCAGAGACCCAGTACTTC.

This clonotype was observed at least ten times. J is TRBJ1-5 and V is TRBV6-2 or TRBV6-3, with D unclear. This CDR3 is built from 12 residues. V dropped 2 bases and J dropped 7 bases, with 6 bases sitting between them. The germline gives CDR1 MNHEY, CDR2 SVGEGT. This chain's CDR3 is CASSYPTQPQHF. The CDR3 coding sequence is TGTGCCAGCAGTTACCCGACACAGCCCCAGCATTTT.

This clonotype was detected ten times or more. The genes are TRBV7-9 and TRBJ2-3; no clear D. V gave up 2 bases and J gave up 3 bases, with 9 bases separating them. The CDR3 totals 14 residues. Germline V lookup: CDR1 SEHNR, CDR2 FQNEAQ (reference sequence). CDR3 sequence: CASSLNQVTDTQYF. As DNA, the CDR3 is TGTGCCAGCAGCTTAAACCAGGTGACAGATACGCAGTATTTT.

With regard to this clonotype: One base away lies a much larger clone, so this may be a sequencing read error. CDR3 loop: CATSRDLLGRQAFF. In DNA form, the CDR3 reads TGTGCCACCAGCAGAGATCTTCTGGGCCGCCAAGCTTTCTTT. The chain links TRBV15 to TRBJ1-1; D gene ambiguous. V dropped 0 bases and J dropped 9 bases, with 14 bases sitting between them. Germline CDR1 reads LNHNV; CDR2 reads YYDKDF (reference sequence). The CDR3 is 14 residues long.

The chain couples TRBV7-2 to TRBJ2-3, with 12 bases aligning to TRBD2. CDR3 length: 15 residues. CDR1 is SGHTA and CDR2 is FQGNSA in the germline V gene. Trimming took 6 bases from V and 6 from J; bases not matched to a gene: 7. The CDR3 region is CASSSPSGGEDTQYF. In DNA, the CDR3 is TGTGCCAGCAGTTCCCCTAGCGGGGGGGAGGATACGCAGTATTTT. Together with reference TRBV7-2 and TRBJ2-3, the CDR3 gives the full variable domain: GAGVSQSPSNKVTEKGKDVELRCDPISGHTALYWYRQSLGQGLEFLIYFQGNSAPDKSGLPSDRFSAERTGGSVSTLTIQRTQQEDSAVYLCASSSPSGGEDTQYFGPGTRLTVL.

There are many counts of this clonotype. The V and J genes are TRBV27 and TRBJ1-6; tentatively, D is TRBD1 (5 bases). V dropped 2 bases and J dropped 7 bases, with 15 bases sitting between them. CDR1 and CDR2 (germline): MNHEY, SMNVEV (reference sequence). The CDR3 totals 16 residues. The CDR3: CASSLRAGLLNSPLHF. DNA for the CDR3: TGTGCCAGCAGTTTAAGGGCAGGGCTTCTCAATTCACCCCTCCACTTT.

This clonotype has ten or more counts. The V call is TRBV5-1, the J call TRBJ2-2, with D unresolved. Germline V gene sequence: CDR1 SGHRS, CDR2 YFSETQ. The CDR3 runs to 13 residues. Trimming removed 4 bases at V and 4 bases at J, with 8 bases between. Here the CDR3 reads CASSTQFTGELFF. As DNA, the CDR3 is TGCGCCAGCAGCACACAGTTCACCGGGGAGCTGTTTTTT.

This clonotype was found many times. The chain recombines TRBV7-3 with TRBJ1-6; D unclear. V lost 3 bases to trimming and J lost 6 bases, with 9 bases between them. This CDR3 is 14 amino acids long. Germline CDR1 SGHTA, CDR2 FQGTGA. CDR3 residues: CASSLGGANSPLHF. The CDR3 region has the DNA TGTGCCAGCAGCTTGGGCGGAGCTAATTCACCCCTCCACTTT.

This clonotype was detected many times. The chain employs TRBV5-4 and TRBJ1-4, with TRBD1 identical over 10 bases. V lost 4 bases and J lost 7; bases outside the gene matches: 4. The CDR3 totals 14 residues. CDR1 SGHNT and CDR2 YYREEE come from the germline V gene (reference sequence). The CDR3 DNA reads TGTGCCAGCAGCAGACAGGGGGCGACTGAAAAACTGTTTTTT. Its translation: CASSRQGATEKLFF.

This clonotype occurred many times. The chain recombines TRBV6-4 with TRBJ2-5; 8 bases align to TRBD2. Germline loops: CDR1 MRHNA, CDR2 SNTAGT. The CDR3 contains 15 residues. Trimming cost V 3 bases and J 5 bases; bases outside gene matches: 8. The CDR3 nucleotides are TGTGCCAGCAGTGAAATCCCGGGGGGGCCGGAGACCCAGTACTTC. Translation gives CASSEIPGGPETQYF.

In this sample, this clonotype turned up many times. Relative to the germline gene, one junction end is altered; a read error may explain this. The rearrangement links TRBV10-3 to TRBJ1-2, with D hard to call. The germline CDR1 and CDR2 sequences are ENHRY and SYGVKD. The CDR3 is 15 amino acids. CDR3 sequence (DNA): TGTGCCATCAGTGTGGAAGGAAAGCCTAACTATGGTTACACCTTC. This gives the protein CAISVEGKPNYGYTF.

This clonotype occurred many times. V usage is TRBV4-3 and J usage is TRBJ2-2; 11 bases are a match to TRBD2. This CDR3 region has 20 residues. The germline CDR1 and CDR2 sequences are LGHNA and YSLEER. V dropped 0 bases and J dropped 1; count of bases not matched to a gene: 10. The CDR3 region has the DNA TGCGCCAGCAGCCAAGAGGCGGCGCTAGCGGGGGGAATGAACACCGGGGAGCTGTTTTTT. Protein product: CASSQEAALAGGMNTGELFF.

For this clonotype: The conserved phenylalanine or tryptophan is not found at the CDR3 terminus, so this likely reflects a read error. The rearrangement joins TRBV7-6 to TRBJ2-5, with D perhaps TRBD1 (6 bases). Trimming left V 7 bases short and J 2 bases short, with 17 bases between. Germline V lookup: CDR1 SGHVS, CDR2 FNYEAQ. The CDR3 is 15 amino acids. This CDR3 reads CASTPGVGRQETQYL. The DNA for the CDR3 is TGTGCCAGCACCCCAGGGGTTGGGCGACAAGAGACCCAGTACTTA.